The next 9 T cell receptor beta chains were all read from a single sample in a study of beta chain features in type 1 diabetes. The antigens these receptors bind are not known. Study-level results: In all four CD4+ subsets, TCRB CDR3 length was significantly, moderately reduced in type 1 diabetes.

cDNA synthesis used the whole RNA isolate, giving expressed TCRB sequences. Repertoires were generated with immunoSEQ multiplex PCR, while TCRdb's copy carries only in-frame clones and drops some. The profile shows 600,000 or so clones, more than 12% of them singletons. Sequences were obtained from naive CD4+ T cells from blood. The receptor source for this set is a man younger than 35 with type 1 diabetes.

V usage is TRBV30 and J usage is TRBJ2-5; a possible D gene is TRBD1 (7 bases). Trimming stripped 2 bases from V and 5 bases from J, with 12 bases between. CDR3 length: 13 amino acids. Germline V gene sequence: CDR1 GTSNPN, CDR2 SVGIG (reference sequence). The CDR3 protein is CAWSPGGWETQYF. CDR3 coding DNA: TGTGCCTGGAGTCCAGGGGGGTGGGAGACCCAGTACTTC. The full variable domain, its missing parts supplied by reference TRBV30 and TRBJ2-5, is SQTIHQWPATLVQPVGSPLSLECTVEGTSNPNLYWYRQAAGRGLQLLFYSVGIGQISSEVPQNLSASRPQDRQFILSSKKLLLSDSGFYLCAWSPGGWETQYFGPGTRLLVL.

The table lists this clone with a few counts. The V call is TRBV2, the J call TRBJ1-1; D gene ambiguous. Trimming shortened V by 3 bases and J by 4 bases, and 12 bases separated the two germline ends. This CDR3 is built from 14 residues. Looked up from germline, CDR1 is SNHLY and CDR2 is FYNNEI. The CDR3 nucleotides read TGTGCCAGCAGTGATGGCGCGGCGGGCACTGAAGCTTTCTTT. It codes for CASSDGAAGTEAFF.

The rearrangement links TRBV19 to TRBJ2-7; the D gene is possibly TRBD1 (6 bases). The CDR3 is 14 amino acids. V was trimmed by 10 bases and J by 2 bases, leaving 18 bases between them. Germline V gene sequence: CDR1 LNHDA, CDR2 SQIVND (reference sequence). The DNA for the CDR3 is TGTGCCACCAAAAGACAGGAGGATACCTACGAGCAGTACTTC. Amino acid sequence: CATKRQEDTYEQYF.

This clone was seen a few times. The same CDR3 also results from other DNA sequences found in this sample. The chain joins TRBV30 to TRBJ2-5, with 7 bases lining up with TRBD2. V gave up 2 bases and J gave up 5 bases; unmatched junction bases: 5. The germline V gene has CDR1 GTSNPN and CDR2 SVGIG (reference sequence). The CDR3 contains 13 residues. CDR3 loop: CAWSSGGEETQYF. CDR3 nucleotide sequence: TGTGCCTGGAGTTCGGGGGGTGAGGAGACCCAGTACTTC.

The chain uses TRBV5-1 and TRBJ2-5, with 8 nucleotides matching TRBD1. Germline CDR1 reads SGHRS; CDR2 reads YFSETQ. J gave up 4 bases and V 1 base, and 6 bases lay outside the gene matches. The CDR3 is 15 amino acids. The CDR3 reads CASSLWTGSRETQYF. In DNA, the CDR3 is TGCGCCAGCAGCTTGTGGACAGGGTCACGAGAGACCCAGTACTTC.

This chain connects TRBV2 to TRBJ2-5; TRBD2 aligns across 12 bases. The trim removed 10 bases at V and 0 bases at J, leaving 3 bases unmatched. The CDR3 covers 14 residues. Germline values: CDR1 SNHLY, CDR2 FYNNEI. CDR3: CATTSGGNQETQYF. CDR3 in DNA: TGTGCCACAACTAGCGGGGGGAACCAAGAGACCCAGTACTTC.

The CDR3 sequence is CASRLDTYGYTF. The CDR3 nucleotides read TGTGCCAGCAGGCTCGACACCTATGGCTACACCTTC. This chain joins TRBV5-4 and TRBJ1-2; the D is unclear. V was pared by 5 bases and J by 4 bases, with 9 bases between. The CDR3 spans 12 residues. The germline gives CDR1 SGHNT, CDR2 YYREEE (reference sequence).

This chain uses TRBV29-1 with TRBJ2-3, with D possibly matching TRBD1 (6 bases). In germline, CDR1 is SQVTM, CDR2 ANQGSEA. V was cut by 5 bases and J by 5 bases, with 20 bases left in between. This CDR3 spans 15 amino acids. The CDR3 DNA follows: TGCAGCGTTACTTCCCCAGGGGATTCAGGAGATACGCAGTATTTT. Translated: CSVTSPGDSGDTQYF.

The chain joins TRBV7-2 to TRBJ2-7; D unclear. Trimming pared 0 bases from V and 10 bases from J, leaving 22 bases between. The CDR3 loop spans 16 amino acids. The germline V gene encodes CDR1 SGHTA and CDR2 FQGNSA. CDR3 loop: CASSLAPGRPNPPQYF. The CDR3 coding sequence is TGTGCCAGCAGCTTAGCACCGGGCAGGCCTAATCCCCCTCAGTACTTC.